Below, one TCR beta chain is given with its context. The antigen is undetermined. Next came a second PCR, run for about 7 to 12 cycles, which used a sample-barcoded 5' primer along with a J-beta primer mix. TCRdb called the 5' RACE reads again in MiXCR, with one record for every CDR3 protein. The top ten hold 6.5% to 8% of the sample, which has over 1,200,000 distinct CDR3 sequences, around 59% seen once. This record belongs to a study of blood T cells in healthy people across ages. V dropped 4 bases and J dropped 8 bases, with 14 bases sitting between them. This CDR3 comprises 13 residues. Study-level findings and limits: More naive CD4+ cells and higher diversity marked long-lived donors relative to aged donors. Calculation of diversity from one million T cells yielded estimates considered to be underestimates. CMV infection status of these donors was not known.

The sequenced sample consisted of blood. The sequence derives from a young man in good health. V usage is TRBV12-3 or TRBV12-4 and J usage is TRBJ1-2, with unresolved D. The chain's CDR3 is CASSSRTTGGYTF. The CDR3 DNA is TGTGCCAGCAGTTCTCGGACCACGGGGGGCTACACCTTC.